A selection of T cell receptor beta chains follows, all from one sample in a study of blood T cell repertoires in COVID-19. The method was immunoSEQ multiplex PCR; TCRdb's version includes in-frame clones alone and lacks a portion of them. The table lists more than 150,000 clones, around nine tenths of them singletons, with around 13% in the top ten. The sample consisted of peripheral blood. The receptors stem from an older woman with COVID-19, enrolled during active disease. The CDR3 runs from the conserved cysteine through the conserved F or W.

>TRBV29-1|TRBJ2-1
CSVGLLASGSNEQFF
>TRBV30|TRBJ1-6
CAWRDRGNSPLHF
>TRBV30|TRBJ1-3
CAWSGGTGSFGNTIYF
>TRBV28|TRBJ2-2
CASITYWGDRDSRNTGELFF
>TRBV9|TRBJ2-1
CASSVSGIFRGNEQFF
>TRBV6-5|TRBJ1-4
CASRLTGWGNEKLFF
>TRBV24-1|TRBJ2-1
CATSGLAGAPPNEQFF
>TRBV13|TRBJ1-2
CASSLDWGSGTGGERANYGYTF
>TRBV2|TRBJ1-3
CASTLRGPNSGNTIYF
>TRBV28|TRBJ2-5
CASSQGLAGSRGETQYF
>TRBV6-4|TRBJ1-5
CASSPTGVNQPQHF
>TRBV18|TRBJ2-1
CASSPRPSGRVDNNEQFF
>TRBV30|TRBJ2-6
CAWSVLARSGSVGSGANVLTF
>TRBV19|TRBJ2-1
CASSTRGHRTNEQFF
>TRBV9|TRBJ1-1
CASSPGGRTEAFF
>TRBV14|TRBJ1-5
CASSQGGTGNQPQHF
>TRBV11-2|TRBJ2-3
CASRPGAGVGDTQYF
>TRBV24-1|TRBJ1-2
CATSDDRGPYGYTF
>TRBV18|TRBJ2-7
CASSPARKLSFYEQYF
>TRBV6-5|TRBJ2-2
CASSTDRNTGELFF
>TRBV30|TRBJ2-7
CAWSDQTASYEQYF
>TRBV6-5|TRBJ1-1
CASSYLAQNTEAFF